The present T cell receptor beta chain was sequenced within a study of T cells after yellow fever vaccination. Synthesis of TCR cDNA relied on 5'RACE template switching, which attached a universal primer site and UMIs. TCRdb re-derived calls from the 5' RACE reads in MiXCR, one entry per CDR3 protein. The sample yields some 240,000 distinct CDR3 sequences, less than 3.5% seen once. With respect to this clonotype: Its antigen is unidentified.

Study results and caveats: The secondary T-cell response peaked on day 5, not day 15, but was weaker. High-abundance clonotypes from the bulk population could contaminate FACS-sorted repertoires. Researchers noted that a small share of clonotypes showed up in both CD4 and CD8 compartments.

Germline values: CDR1 MDHEN, CDR2 SYDVKM. This CDR3 is 12 amino acids long. V lost 5 bases to trimming and J lost 4 bases, with 8 bases between them. The material sequenced was CD4+ T cells sorted from PBMCs, taken 10 days after the yellow fever booster vaccination. This sequence joins TRBV28 and TRBJ1-1; D gene uncertain. The TCR comes from a man between 18 and 35 years old who received the YFV17D yellow fever vaccine. The CDR3 region has the DNA TGTGCCAGCAGTGTGACAACCACTGAAGCTTTCTTT. It codes for CASSVTTTEAFF.